This passage covers 20 T cell receptor beta chains from one sample sequenced in a study of OX40 agonist ivuxolimab in advanced cancers. The data were produced by immunoSEQ multiplex PCR, yet TCRdb's version contains in-frame clones alone and is incomplete. The sample includes fewer than 25,000 clones, approximately 85% of them seen just once. The specimen comprised CD4+ or CD8+ T cells sorted from blood, sampled in a trial of the OX40 agonist ivuxolimab. These receptors were collected from an adult with an advanced solid tumor such as melanoma, head and neck, liver or kidney cancer.

This clone was seen only a few times. A junction boundary mismatches the germline segment, possibly from a read error. This sequence joins TRBV6-1 and TRBJ1-1; D gene unclear. Germline V CDR1 and CDR2: MNHNS, SASEGT. This CDR3 contains 14 residues. The CDR3 DNA sequence: TGTGCCATCAGTGAAGAGAAGCCGAACACTGAAGCTTTCTTT. The encoded protein is CAISEEKPNTEAFF.

This chain uses TRBV7-9 with TRBJ2-5; 9 nucleotides line up with TRBD2. CDR1 and CDR2 (germline): SEHNR, FQNEAQ (reference sequence). The CDR3 contains 17 residues. V trimming: 10 bases; J trimming: 1 base; junction bases outside the gene matches: 16. Written as DNA, the CDR3 is TGTGCCACCCCCCCGGCGGGGGGGCTAGTGGGCCAAGAGACCCAGTACTTC. This gives the protein CATPPAGGLVGQETQYF.

This chain uses TRBV19 with TRBJ2-3; TRBD1 matches at 11 bases. Germline V gene lookup returns CDR1 LNHDA and CDR2 SQIVND (reference sequence). V shed 3 bases and J 1 base; nucleotides not matched to a gene: 3. This CDR3 region has 16 residues. The CDR3 DNA reads as TGTGCCAGTAGTATCCCGGACAGGGGGCGCACAGATACGCAGTATTTT. Its protein product is CASSIPDRGRTDTQYF.

The J gene is TRBJ2-7, the V gene TRBV6-5; no clear D. Germline-derived CDR1 and CDR2 are MNHEY and SVGAGI. Trimming stripped 1 base from V and 2 bases from J, with 15 bases between. This CDR3 contains 16 residues. CDR3 nucleotides: TGTGCCAGCAGTTACTTGCTTCCCAGGATTACCTACGAGCAGTACTTC. Its protein product is CASSYLLPRITYEQYF.

The chain combines TRBV29-1 with TRBJ2-1; no clear D gene. The germline V and J ends were trimmed by 8 bases and 12 bases, with 11 bases remaining between them. Per germline, CDR1 SQVTM and CDR2 ANQGSEA. The CDR3 covers 9 residues. CDR3 in DNA: TGCAGCACTGACACCCGGCAGTTCTTC. This translates into CSTDTRQFF.

This chain connects TRBV28 to TRBJ2-5, with 10 bases matching TRBD2. Per the germline V gene, CDR1 is MDHEN and CDR2 is SYDVKM. Unmatched junction bases numbered 5, after V lost 2 bases and J lost 2 bases. The CDR3 runs 16 residues. The CDR3 spells CASSLEVAGGQETQYF. The CDR3 bases are TGTGCCAGCAGTTTAGAGGTAGCGGGGGGTCAAGAGACCCAGTACTTC.

V usage is TRBV28 and J usage is TRBJ2-7, with D possibly matching TRBD1 (6 bases). Germline CDR1 reads MDHEN; CDR2 reads SYDVKM. The CDR3 is 13 residues long. Trimming stripped 5 bases from V and 1 base from J, with 9 bases between. CDR3: CASSPDSSYEQYF. The CDR3 region has the DNA TGTGCCAGCAGTCCGGACAGTTCCTACGAGCAGTACTTC.

The V and J genes are TRBV28 and TRBJ2-1; no definite D call. CDR1 and CDR2 (germline): MDHEN, SYDVKM. V was cut by 2 bases and J by 3 bases, with 2 bases left in between. This CDR3 comprises 12 residues. The CDR3 loop is CASSLDYNEQFF. Here the CDR3 DNA reads TGTGCCAGCAGTTTAGACTACAATGAGCAGTTCTTC.

V gene TRBV6-1 combines with J gene TRBJ2-4; the match to TRBD1 covers 7 bases. Germline-derived CDR1 and CDR2 are MNHNS and SASEGT. The CDR3 runs to 16 residues. Trimming cost V 1 base and J 6 bases; bases outside gene matches: 9. CDR3 bases: TGTGCCAGCAGTGAAGGCCTAGGGACAGCGAGAAACATTCAGTACTTC. Translated: CASSEGLGTARNIQYF.

The rearrangement links TRBV7-9 to TRBJ2-1; D ambiguous. The CDR3 spans 11 residues. V was pared by 1 base and J by 8 bases, with 3 bases between. Germline CDR1 is SEHNR and CDR2 is FQNEAQ (reference sequence). The CDR3 DNA is TGTGCCAGCAGCTTAGATTATGAGCAGTTCTTC. Its protein product is CASSLDYEQFF.

This clone has more than one count but fewer than ten. This chain connects TRBV2 to TRBJ2-1; 7 nucleotides line up with TRBD1. This CDR3 is 15 amino acids long. V was clipped by 6 bases and J by 6 bases; unmatched bases: 11. Germline CDR1 reads SNHLY; CDR2 reads FYNNEI. CDR3 residues: CASSAQGVFGNEQFF. Here the CDR3 DNA reads TGTGCCAGCAGCGCGCAGGGGGTTTTTGGCAATGAGCAGTTCTTC. Using reference TRBV2 and TRBJ2-1 for the parts outside the CDR3, the full variable domain is EPEVTQTPSHQVTQMGQEVILRCVPISNHLYFYWYRQILGQKVEFLVSFYNNEISEKSEIFDDQFSVERPDGSNFTLKIRSTKLEDSAMYFCASSAQGVFGNEQFFGPGTRLTVL.

The chain uses TRBV5-6 and TRBJ1-2, with a weak D call TRBD1 (6 bases). V was cut by 3 bases and J by 4 bases, with 10 bases left in between. The CDR3 is 13 amino acids. The V gene's germline CDR1 is SGHDT and CDR2 YYEEEE. The CDR3 sequence: CASSYTGTYGYTF. The CDR3 DNA reads as TGTGCCAGCAGCTACACAGGGACCTATGGCTACACCTTC.

This clone was recorded once. This chain uses TRBV5-1 with TRBJ2-1; 7 bases line up with TRBD2. This CDR3 spans 11 amino acids. V lost 7 bases to trimming and J lost 10 bases; unmatched junction nucleotides: 5. Germline-derived CDR1 and CDR2 are SGHRS and YFSETQ. CDR3 bases: TGCGCCAGCCGTGATAGCGGGGAGCAGTTCTTC. It specifies CASRDSGEQFF.

This chain links TRBV7-9 with TRBJ1-2; D remains unclear. CDR3 length: 14 amino acids. V lost 1 base and J 0 bases, leaving 6 bases between the germline ends. Germline V lookup: CDR1 SEHNR, CDR2 FQNEAQ (reference sequence). The CDR3, as DNA: TGTGCCAGCAGCTTAGGGTCGTCTAACTATGGCTACACCTTC. It codes for CASSLGSSNYGYTF.

The chain is built from TRBV9 and TRBJ2-7, with no clear D. Deletions cut 4 bases from V and 6 bases from J, with 17 bases between. Germline-derived CDR1 and CDR2 are SGDLS and YYNGEE. This CDR3 region has 14 residues. CDR3 DNA sequence: TGTGCCAGCAGCCTGGTCCGCGAAGCCTCCGAGCAGTACTTC. Amino acids: CASSLVREASEQYF.

The chain uses TRBV7-2 and TRBJ2-3; TRBD2 might be the D (5 bases). Germline loops: CDR1 SGHTA, CDR2 FQGNSA. This CDR3 has 14 amino acids. The V gene lost 0 bases and the J gene lost 2 bases, with 6 bases spanning the gap. DNA for the CDR3: TGTGCCAGCAGCTTAGCCGGGAACACAGATACGCAGTATTTT. It yields the protein CASSLAGNTDTQYF.

This clone was counted once. The genes are TRBV5-5 and TRBJ1-3; possible D gene TRBD1, 5 bases. CDR1 and CDR2 from the germline V gene are SGHKS and YYEKEE (reference sequence). The CDR3 is 13 residues long. V shed 2 bases and J shed 4 bases, with 7 bases lying between them. The CDR3 protein is CASSFKGGNTIYF. As DNA, the CDR3 is TGTGCCAGCAGCTTCAAGGGGGGAAACACCATATATTTT.

By frequency in the sample, this clone is medium-sized. V gene TRBV19 combines with J gene TRBJ1-5; D gene unclear. From germline, CDR1 is LNHDA and CDR2 SQIVND (reference sequence). The CDR3 length is 13 residues. With 7 bases removed from V and 9 bases from J, the gap between germline ends came to 16 bases. This chain's CDR3 is CASNEGDLGPQHF. The CDR3 nucleotides are TGTGCCAGTAATGAGGGAGATCTTGGGCCCCAGCATTTT.

This clone was counted a single time. The rearrangement joins TRBV12-5 to TRBJ1-3, with TRBD1 as a possible D gene (5 bases). V was trimmed by 5 bases and J by 2 bases, leaving 10 bases between them. Germline assignment: CDR1 LGHNT and CDR2 FRNRAP. The CDR3 has 14 residues. In DNA, the CDR3 is TGTGCTAGTGGTAAACAGGCAGCTGGAAACACCATATATTTT. It codes for CASGKQAAGNTIYF.

V is TRBV5-1 and J is TRBJ1-1, with D hard to call. The CDR3 spans 13 residues. Trimming shortened V by 3 bases and J by 2 bases, and 8 bases separated the two germline ends. Germline values: CDR1 SGHRS, CDR2 YFSETQ. CDR3 DNA sequence: TGCGCCAGCAGCTCCGTTACAAACACTGAAGCTTTCTTT. Encoded protein: CASSSVTNTEAFF.